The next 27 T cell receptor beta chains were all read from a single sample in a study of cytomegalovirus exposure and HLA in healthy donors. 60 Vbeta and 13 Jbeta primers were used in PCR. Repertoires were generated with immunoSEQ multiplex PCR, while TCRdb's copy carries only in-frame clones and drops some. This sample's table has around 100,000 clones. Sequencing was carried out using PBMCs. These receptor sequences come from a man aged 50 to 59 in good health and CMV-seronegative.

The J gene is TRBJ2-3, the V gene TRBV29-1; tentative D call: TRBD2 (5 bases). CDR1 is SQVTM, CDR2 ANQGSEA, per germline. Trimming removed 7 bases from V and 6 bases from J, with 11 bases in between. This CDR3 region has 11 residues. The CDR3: CSGSRGDTQYF. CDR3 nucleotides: TGCAGCGGTTCCCGAGGGGATACGCAGTATTTT.

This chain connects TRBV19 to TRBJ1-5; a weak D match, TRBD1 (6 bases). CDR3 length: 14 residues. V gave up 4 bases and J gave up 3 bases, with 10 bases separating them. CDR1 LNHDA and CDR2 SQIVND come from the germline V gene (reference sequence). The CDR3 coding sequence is TGTGCCAGTAGTAACAGGGTAGTCAATCAGCCCCAGCATTTT. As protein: CASSNRVVNQPQHF.

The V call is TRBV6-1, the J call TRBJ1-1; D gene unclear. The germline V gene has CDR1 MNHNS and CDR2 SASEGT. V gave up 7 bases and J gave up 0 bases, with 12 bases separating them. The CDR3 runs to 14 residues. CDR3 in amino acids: CASTLGLLNTEAFF. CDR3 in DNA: TGTGCCAGCACTTTAGGACTGCTGAACACTGAAGCTTTCTTT.

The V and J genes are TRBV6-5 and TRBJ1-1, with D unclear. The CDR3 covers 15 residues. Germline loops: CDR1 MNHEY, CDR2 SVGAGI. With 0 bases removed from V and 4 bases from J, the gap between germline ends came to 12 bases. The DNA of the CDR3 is TGTGCCAGCAGTTACTCTTACGGGTCGAGCACTGAAGCTTTCTTT. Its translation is CASSYSYGSSTEAFF.

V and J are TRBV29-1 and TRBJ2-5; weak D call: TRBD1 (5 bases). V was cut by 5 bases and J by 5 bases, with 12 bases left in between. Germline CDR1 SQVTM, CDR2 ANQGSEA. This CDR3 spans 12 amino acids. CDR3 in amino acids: CSVKTASETQYF. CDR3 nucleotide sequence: TGCAGCGTTAAGACAGCGAGCGAGACCCAGTACTTC.

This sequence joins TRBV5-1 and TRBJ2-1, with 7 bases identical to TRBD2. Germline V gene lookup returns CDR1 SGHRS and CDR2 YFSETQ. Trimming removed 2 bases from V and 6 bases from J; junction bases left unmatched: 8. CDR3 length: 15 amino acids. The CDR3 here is CASSFTSVGANEQFF. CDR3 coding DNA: TGCGCCAGCAGCTTCACTAGCGTGGGCGCCAATGAGCAGTTCTTC.

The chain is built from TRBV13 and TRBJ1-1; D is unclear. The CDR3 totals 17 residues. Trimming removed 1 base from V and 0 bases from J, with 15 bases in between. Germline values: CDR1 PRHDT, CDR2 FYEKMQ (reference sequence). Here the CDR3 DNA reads TGTGCCAGCAGCTTAGCGGTCCCGGCGGCCATGAACACTGAAGCTTTCTTT. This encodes CASSLAVPAAMNTEAFF.

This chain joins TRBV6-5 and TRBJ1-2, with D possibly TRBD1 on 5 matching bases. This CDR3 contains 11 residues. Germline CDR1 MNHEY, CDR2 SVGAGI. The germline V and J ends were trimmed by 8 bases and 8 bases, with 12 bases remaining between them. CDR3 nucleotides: TGTGCCAGCTCGGCAGGGCAGGGCTACACCTTC. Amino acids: CASSAGQGYTF.

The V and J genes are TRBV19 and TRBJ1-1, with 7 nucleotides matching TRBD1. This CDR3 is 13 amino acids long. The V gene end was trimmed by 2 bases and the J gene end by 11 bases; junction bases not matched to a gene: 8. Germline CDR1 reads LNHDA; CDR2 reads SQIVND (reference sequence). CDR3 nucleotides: TGTGCCAGTAGTATAACGACAGGGTTGAGGGCTTTCTTT. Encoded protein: CASSITTGLRAFF.

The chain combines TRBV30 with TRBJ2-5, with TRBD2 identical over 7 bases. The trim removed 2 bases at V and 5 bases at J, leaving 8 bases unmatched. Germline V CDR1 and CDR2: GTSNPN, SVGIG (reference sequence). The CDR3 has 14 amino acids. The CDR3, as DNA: TGTGCCTGGAGTACAGGACTAGACTCCGAGACCCAGTACTTC. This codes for CAWSTGLDSETQYF.

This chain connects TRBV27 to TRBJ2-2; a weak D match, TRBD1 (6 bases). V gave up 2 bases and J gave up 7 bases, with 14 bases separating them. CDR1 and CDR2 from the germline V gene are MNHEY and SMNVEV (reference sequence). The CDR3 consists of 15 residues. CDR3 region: CASSLAIRGNGELFF. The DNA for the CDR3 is TGTGCCAGCAGTTTAGCCATCAGGGGCAACGGGGAGCTGTTTTTT.

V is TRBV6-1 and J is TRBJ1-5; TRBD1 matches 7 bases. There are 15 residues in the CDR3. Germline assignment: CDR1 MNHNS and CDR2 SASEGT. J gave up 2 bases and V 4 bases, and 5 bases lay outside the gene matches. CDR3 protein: CASSARTGRNQPQHF. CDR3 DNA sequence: TGTGCCAGCAGTGCCAGGACAGGCCGCAATCAGCCCCAGCATTTT.

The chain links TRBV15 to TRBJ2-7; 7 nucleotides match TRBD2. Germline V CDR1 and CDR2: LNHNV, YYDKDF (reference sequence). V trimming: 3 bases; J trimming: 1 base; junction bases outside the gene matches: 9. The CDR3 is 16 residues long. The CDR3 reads CATSSPRGGRSYEQYF. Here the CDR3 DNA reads TGTGCCACCAGCAGTCCGCGCGGGGGTCGATCCTACGAGCAGTACTTC. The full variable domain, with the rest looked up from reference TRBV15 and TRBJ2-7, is DAMVIQNPRYQVTQFGKPVTLSCSQTLNHNVMYWYQQKSSQAPKLLFHYYDKDFNNEADTPDNFQSRRPNTSFCFLDIRSPGLGDTAMYLCATSSPRGGRSYEQYFGPGTRLTVT.

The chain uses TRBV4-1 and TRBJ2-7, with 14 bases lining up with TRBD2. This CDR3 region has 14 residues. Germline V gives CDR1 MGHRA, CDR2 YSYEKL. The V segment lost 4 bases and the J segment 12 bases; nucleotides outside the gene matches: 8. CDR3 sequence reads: CASSPIGTSGSRYF. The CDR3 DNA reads TGCGCCAGCAGCCCTATCGGGACTAGCGGGAGTAGGTACTTC.

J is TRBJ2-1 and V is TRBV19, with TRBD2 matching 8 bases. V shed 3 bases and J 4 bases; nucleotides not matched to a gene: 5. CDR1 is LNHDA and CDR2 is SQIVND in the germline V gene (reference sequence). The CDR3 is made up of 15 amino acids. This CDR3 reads CASSIPGTRYNEQFF. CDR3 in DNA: TGTGCCAGTAGTATCCCCGGGACTAGGTACAATGAGCAGTTCTTC.

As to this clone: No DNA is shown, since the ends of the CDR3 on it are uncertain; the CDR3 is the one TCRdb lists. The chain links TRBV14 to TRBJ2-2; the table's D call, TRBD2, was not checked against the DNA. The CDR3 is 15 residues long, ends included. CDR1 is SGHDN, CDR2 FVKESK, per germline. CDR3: CASTRSAPGTGELFF.

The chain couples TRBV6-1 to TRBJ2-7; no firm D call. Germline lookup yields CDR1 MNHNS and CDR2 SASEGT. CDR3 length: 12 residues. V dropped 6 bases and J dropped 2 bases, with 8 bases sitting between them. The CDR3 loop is CASRTKTYEQYF. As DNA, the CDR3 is TGTGCCAGCAGAACAAAGACCTACGAGCAGTACTTC.

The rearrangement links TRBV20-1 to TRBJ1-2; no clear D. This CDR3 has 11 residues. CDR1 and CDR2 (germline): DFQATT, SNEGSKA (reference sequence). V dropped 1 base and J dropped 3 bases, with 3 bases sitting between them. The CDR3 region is CSARADYGYTF. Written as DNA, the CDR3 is TGCAGTGCTAGAGCAGACTATGGCTACACCTTC.

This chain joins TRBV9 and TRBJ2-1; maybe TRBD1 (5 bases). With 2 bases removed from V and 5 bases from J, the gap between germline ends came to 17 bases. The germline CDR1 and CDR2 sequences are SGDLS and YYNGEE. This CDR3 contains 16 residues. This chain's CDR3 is CASSVFLVGADNEQFF. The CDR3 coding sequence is TGTGCCAGCAGCGTGTTCCTAGTTGGGGCTGACAATGAGCAGTTCTTC.

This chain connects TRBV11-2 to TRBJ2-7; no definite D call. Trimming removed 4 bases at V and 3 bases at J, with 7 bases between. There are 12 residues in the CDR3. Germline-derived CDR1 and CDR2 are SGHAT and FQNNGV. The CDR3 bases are TGTGCCAGCAGCTCGGTATACTACGAGCAGTACTTC. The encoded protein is CASSSVYYEQYF.

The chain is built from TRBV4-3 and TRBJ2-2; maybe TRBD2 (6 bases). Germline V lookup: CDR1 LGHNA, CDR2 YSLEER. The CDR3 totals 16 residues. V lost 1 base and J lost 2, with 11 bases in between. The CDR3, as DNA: TGCGCCAGCAGCCAAGGGGGTAGCGGTAACACCGGGGAGCTGTTTTTT. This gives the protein CASSQGGSGNTGELFF.

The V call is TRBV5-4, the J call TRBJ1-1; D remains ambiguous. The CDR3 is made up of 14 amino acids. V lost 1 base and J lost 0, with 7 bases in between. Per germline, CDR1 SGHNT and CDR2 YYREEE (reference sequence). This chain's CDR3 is CASSLRSMNTEAFF. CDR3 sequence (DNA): TGTGCCAGCAGCTTGCGGTCAATGAACACTGAAGCTTTCTTT.

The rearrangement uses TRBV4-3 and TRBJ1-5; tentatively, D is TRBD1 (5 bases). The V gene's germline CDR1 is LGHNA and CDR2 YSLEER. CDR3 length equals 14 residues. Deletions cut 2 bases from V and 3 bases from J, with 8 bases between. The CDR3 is CASSQYRFNQPQHF. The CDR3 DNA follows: TGCGCCAGCAGCCAATACAGGTTCAATCAGCCCCAGCATTTT.

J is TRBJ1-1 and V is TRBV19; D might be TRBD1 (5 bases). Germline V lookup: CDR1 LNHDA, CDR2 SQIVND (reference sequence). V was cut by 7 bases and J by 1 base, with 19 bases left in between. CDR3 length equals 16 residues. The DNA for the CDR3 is TGTGCCAGTACCCTGGGAGGGGTTCGGGAGAACACTGAAGCTTTCTTT. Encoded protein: CASTLGGVRENTEAFF.

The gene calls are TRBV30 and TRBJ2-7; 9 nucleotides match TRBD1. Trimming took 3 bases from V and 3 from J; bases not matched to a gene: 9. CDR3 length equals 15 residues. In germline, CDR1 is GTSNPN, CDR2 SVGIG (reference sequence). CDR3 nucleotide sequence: TGTGCCTGGAGAGAACCCGGGACAGGGTTCTACGAGCAGTACTTC. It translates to CAWREPGTGFYEQYF.

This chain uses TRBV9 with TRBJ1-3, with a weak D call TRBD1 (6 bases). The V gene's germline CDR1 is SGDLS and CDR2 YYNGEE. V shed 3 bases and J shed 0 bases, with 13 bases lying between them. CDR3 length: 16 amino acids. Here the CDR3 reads CASSARDISSGNTIYF. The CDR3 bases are TGTGCCAGCAGCGCGAGGGACATCTCCTCTGGAAACACCATATATTTT.

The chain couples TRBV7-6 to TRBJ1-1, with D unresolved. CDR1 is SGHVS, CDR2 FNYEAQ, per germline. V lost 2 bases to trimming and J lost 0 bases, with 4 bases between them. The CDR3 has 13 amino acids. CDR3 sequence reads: CASSLTLNTEAFF. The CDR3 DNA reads TGTGCCAGCAGCTTAACTTTGAACACTGAAGCTTTCTTT.